This T cell receptor beta chain was obtained from a study of Ad26.COV2.S vaccination and SARS-CoV-2 variants (dated by TCRdb to the early 2020s). Regarding the study in general: Donors in the vaccine arm were drawn from COV1001, a phase I-IIa trial of Ad26.COV2.S in healthy adults that was multicentre, randomized, double-blind and placebo-controlled. Dosing of Ad26.COV2.S was intramuscular, at either 5x10^10 or 1x10^11 viral particles, delivered as one shot or as two shots spaced 56 days apart. A total of some 30 samples were included in the TCR-sequenced set, comprising some 20 Ad26.COV2.S vaccine recipients, 5 placebo recipients and 8 SARS-CoV-2 convalescent individuals. TCRbeta repertoire sequencing was used to assess the specificity and breadth of SARS-CoV-2-reactive T cell receptors after Ad26.COV2.S vaccination. Trial participants were randomized into five groups of five, in which low-dose or high-dose Ad26.COV2.S was given once or twice, or placebo was given on both occasions. Investigators remained blinded to trial group allocation during experiments and outcome assessment.

This clone showed up just once. It has no known antigen specificity. Base quality data are lacking; no much larger clone is found one base away. TCRbeta CDR3 regions were sequenced with the immunoSEQ Assay. After extraction, genomic DNA underwent amplification by bias-controlled multiplex PCR, followed by high-throughput sequencing. The paper's processing steps were these. Collapsing and filtering of sequences were performed to quantify the absolute abundance of each unique TCRbeta CDR3 region. T cell fraction was estimated by normalizing TCRbeta template counts to usable DNA, which was measured by amplifying reference genes present in all nucleated cells. Repertoire TCRs were annotated as SARS-CoV-2-specific when V gene, CDR3 amino acid sequence and J gene were exactly matched to a known reactive TCR set. MIRA supplied the reference SARS-CoV-2 TCR set, which was filtered for enrichment in COVID-19-positive ImmuneCODE repertoires so that public or cross-reactive TCRs were removed. Using the MIRA antigens, annotated TCRs were further analysed by specific ORF or by position within an ORF. Depth was the summed frequency of annotated unique rearrangements, while breadth was defined as annotated unique rearrangements over total unique productive rearrangements. TCR breadth was compared between groups using two-sided Wilcoxon rank-sum tests. This is the immuneACCESS table as TCRdb keeps it, with only in-frame sequences that have V and J called. A part of the clones is gone; compared with another copy, unresolved V genes explain less than half, and the rest is unexplained. V and J calls and clone size are given by that table; D and trimming were obtained from the DNA. Present in this sample are 360,000 or so clones, about 91% of which were seen just once. Approximately 1.9% of the sample belongs to the ten largest clones.

Looking up the germline V gene yields CDR1 SNHLY and CDR2 FYNNEI. The CDR3 goes from the cysteine to the phenylalanine over 15 residues. Just the 45-base CDR3 DNA is kept, in frame starting at base 1. Trimming removed 7 bases from V and 0 bases from J, leaving 13 bases between the germline ends. What the work shows at the level of the full study, not this receptor alone: The study lacked the statistical power to compare responses across vaccine doses or regimens. Compared with placebo recipients, Ad26.COV2.S recipients showed higher spike-specific TCR breadth (P = 0.0014). After vaccination, substantial breadth of spike-specific CD8+ and CD4+ T cell responses was reported. Vaccine and placebo recipients had similar non-spike TCR breadth, a finding consistent with the vaccine containing only spike. The authors noted that the TCR breadth and depth analyses may have underestimated total T cell responses.

The treatment or condition label, read with the paper, signifies: about 20 received Ad26.COV2.S at low or high dose, single or two shots; about 5 received placebo; per-sample allocation not given. For vaccine and placebo recipients, the sequenced repertoires came from samples collected on day 63 after the first injection. Cohort 1b enrolled roughly 25 adults aged 18-55 years at a single site in Boston, USA, between 29 July and 7 August 2020. Ad26.COV2.S was a replication-incompetent adenovirus type 26 vector that expressed a prefusion-stabilized SARS-CoV-2 spike protein derived from the original Wuhan strain.

Here the chain combines TRBV2 and TRBJ2-1, with the D gene not confidently named. The TCR originated in a person aged 18 to 65 who received the Ad26.COV2.S COVID-19 vaccine or a placebo. The sequences come from peripheral blood, collected in a trial of Ad26.COV2.S vaccine versus placebo. The nucleotides are TGTGCCAGCAACGAAGGACGGAGCTCCTACAATGAGCAGTTCTTC. This encodes CASNEGRSSYNEQFF.